The following is a T cell receptor beta chain sequence with its context. The source of the sample is a study of regulatory T cells in long-lasting Graves disease. The CDR3 covers 14 residues. V dropped 2 bases and J dropped 4; count of bases not matched to a gene: 3. The germline CDR1 and CDR2 sequences are MGHRA and YSYEKL. Relying on iRepertoire HTBI primers and Arm-PCR of CDR3 regions, the team built TCR beta libraries. MiXCR was run by TCRdb on the multiplex PCR reads, yielding one entry per CDR3 protein. The table has fewer than 500,000 distinct CDR3 sequences, 15% to 20% seen once. The time point was: newly diagnosed GD, antithyroid drugs for less than 3 months. Construction of the TCR library relied on RNA isolated from PBMCs. These data are also associated with another study on T cells in Graves' hyperthyroidism and ophthalmopathy. That work states: The hyperthyroidism was newly diagnosed and had lasted under 2 months; the patients were aged 18 to 65.

The clonotype was recovered from a man aged 40-50 years with Graves disease. The rearrangement uses TRBV4-1 and TRBJ2-7; 9 bases are a match to TRBD1. This material consisted of peripheral blood mononuclear cells (PBMCs), taken at new diagnosis, from a patient treated with antithyroid drugs. CDR3 sequence reads: CASSQLQGAYEQYF. CDR3 nucleotide sequence: TGCGCCAGCAGCCAACTACAGGGGGCTTACGAGCAGTACTTC.